Below, 21 T cell receptor beta chains from the same sample are listed, as sequenced in a study of PD-L1 blockade in urothelial cancer. Profiling relied on immunoSEQ multiplex PCR, and the TCRdb table lists in-frame clones only, not all of them. The data show tens of thousands of clones, with 85% to 90% seen just once and 4.5% to 5% held by the top ten. Time point here: pretreatment peripheral blood. The starting material was PBMCs, obtained around atezolizumab (anti-PD-L1) treatment. The receptors come from a man aged 65-85 years with urothelial cancer.

This clone was found once. The genes are TRBV19 and TRBJ2-7, with a tentative D call TRBD2 (6 bases). The CDR3 totals 15 residues. Looked up from germline, CDR1 is LNHDA and CDR2 is SQIVND (reference sequence). Trimming pared 5 bases from V and 0 bases from J, leaving 14 bases between. The CDR3 nucleotides read TGTGCCAGTAGTGGGGGGTCTCAAAGCTCCTACGAGCAGTACTTC. This sequence encodes CASSGGSQSSYEQYF.

The chain links TRBV19 to TRBJ2-1; 12 bases map to TRBD2. After removal of 8 bases from V and 6 bases from J, the junction contained 8 bases not matched to a gene. CDR1 is LNHDA and CDR2 is SQIVND in the germline V gene (reference sequence). The CDR3 covers 15 residues. CDR3 DNA: TGTGCCAGTGGTAGACTAGCGGGAGATGGCAATGAGCAGTTCTTC. It is translated as CASGRLAGDGNEQFF.

J is TRBJ2-7 and V is TRBV5-1; 14 bases fit TRBD2. This CDR3 has 19 residues. V dropped 2 bases and J dropped 4; count of bases not matched to a gene: 14. Germline CDR1 SGHRS, CDR2 YFSETQ. CDR3 nucleotides: TGCGCCAGCAGCTTCAGAGGAGGGCGAGGGACTAGCGGGAGTTACGAGCAGTACTTC. It specifies CASSFRGGRGTSGSYEQYF.

This chain joins TRBV6-4 and TRBJ2-4; 16 nucleotides agree with TRBD2. V was clipped by 7 bases and J by 7 bases; unmatched bases: 16. The V gene's germline CDR1 is MRHNA and CDR2 SNTAGT. The CDR3 is 19 residues long. DNA for the CDR3: TGTGCCAGCACTGCCCAGACCGGGACTAGCGGGAGGGCCATCAACATTCAGTACTTC. Protein: CASTAQTGTSGRAINIQYF.

The gene calls are TRBV28 and TRBJ1-2; 8 bases line up with TRBD1. V dropped 6 bases and J dropped 8; count of bases not matched to a gene: 8. The length of the CDR3 is 13 residues. CDR1 and CDR2 from the germline V gene are MDHEN and SYDVKM. CDR3 sequence reads: CASSWTGTIGYTF. For the CDR3, the DNA is TGTGCCAGCAGCTGGACAGGGACAATCGGCTACACCTTC.

The V and J genes are TRBV6-1 and TRBJ2-1; 8 bases agree with TRBD2. The CDR3 extends over 15 amino acids. V lost 4 bases, J lost 4 bases, and 6 bases stayed unmatched. Germline lookup yields CDR1 MNHNS and CDR2 SASEGT. Written as DNA, the CDR3 is TGTGCCAGCAGTGGGGCGGGGGGACTGTACAATGAGCAGTTCTTC. Amino acid sequence: CASSGAGGLYNEQFF.

This rearrangement joins TRBV7-9 to TRBJ2-3; 11 positions agree with TRBD1. This CDR3 region has 17 residues. Per the germline V gene, CDR1 is SEHNR and CDR2 is FQNEAQ (reference sequence). Trimming at V came to 3 bases and at J to 3 bases, leaving 8 bases not matched to a gene. This chain's CDR3 is CASSFWAGTGGTDTQYF. In DNA, the CDR3 is TGTGCCAGCAGCTTTTGGGCCGGGACAGGGGGTACAGATACGCAGTATTTT.

As DNA, the CDR3 is TGTGCCAGCAGTTTAATAGGGGCAGTAAGCCTAACCTACGAGCAGTACTTC. It encodes CASSLIGAVSLTYEQYF. The rearrangement links TRBV27 to TRBJ2-7; D possibly corresponds to TRBD1 (5 bases). Germline lookup yields CDR1 MNHEY and CDR2 SMNVEV (reference sequence). V lost 2 bases and J 2 bases, leaving 19 bases between the germline ends. The length of the CDR3 is 17 residues.

The chain carries TRBV27 and TRBJ2-7; TRBD1 aligns across 9 bases. Per the germline V gene, CDR1 is MNHEY and CDR2 is SMNVEV (reference sequence). The CDR3 has 17 amino acids. Germline trimming cut 5 bases from V and 0 bases from J; bases unmatched to any gene: 11. The CDR3 bases are TGTGCCAGCAGTCCCGGGACAGGGCAGGATCGCTCCTACGAGCAGTACTTC. This translates into CASSPGTGQDRSYEQYF.

V usage is TRBV9 and J usage is TRBJ1-2; 12 bases agree with TRBD1. V lost 3 bases and J lost 6; bases outside the gene matches: 6. This CDR3 is built from 15 residues. Germline values: CDR1 SGDLS, CDR2 YYNGEE. The chain's CDR3 is CASSAPGQGANGYTF. DNA of the CDR3: TGTGCCAGCAGCGCACCGGGACAGGGGGCCAATGGCTACACCTTC.

The chain links TRBV7-9 to TRBJ2-2; 12 nucleotides align to TRBD1. The germline V gene encodes CDR1 SEHNR and CDR2 FQNEAQ (reference sequence). With V trimmed by 4 bases and J by 7 bases, 7 bases remained unmatched. The CDR3 consists of 16 residues. The CDR3 protein is CASSYLRDRGRGELFF. The CDR3 region has the DNA TGTGCCAGCAGCTACCTCCGGGACAGGGGGCGCGGGGAGCTGTTTTTT.

The genes are TRBV5-1 and TRBJ2-5, with D perhaps matching TRBD2 (5 bases). V was trimmed by 0 bases and J by 3 bases, leaving 9 bases between them. The CDR3 is made up of 14 amino acids. Germline V CDR1 and CDR2: SGHRS, YFSETQ. This chain's CDR3 is CASSLVGSKETQYF. The CDR3, as DNA: TGCGCCAGCAGCTTGGTGGGGAGCAAAGAGACCCAGTACTTC.

The CDR3, as DNA: TGTGCCACCAGCTTTTCTACAGGGGCCCTAAGCACAGATACGCAGTATTTT. Its protein product is CATSFSTGALSTDTQYF. This chain joins TRBV15 and TRBJ2-3; 7 bases fit TRBD1. V was clipped by 5 bases and J by 0 bases; unmatched bases: 11. Germline V gives CDR1 LNHNV, CDR2 YYDKDF (reference sequence). The CDR3 sequence is 17 residues long.

The chain couples TRBV12-5 to TRBJ1-1; the D gene is possibly TRBD1 (5 bases). The CDR3 runs to 16 residues. With 3 bases removed from V and 5 bases from J, the gap between germline ends came to 19 bases. Per the germline V gene, CDR1 is LGHNT and CDR2 is FRNRAP. CDR3 amino acids: CASGFGPGGKRTEAFF. For the CDR3, the DNA is TGTGCTAGTGGTTTCGGACCTGGGGGGAAGAGGACTGAAGCTTTCTTT.

The gene calls are TRBV15 and TRBJ2-7; 11 nucleotides align to TRBD1. The CDR3 is made up of 16 amino acids. Germline lookup yields CDR1 LNHNV and CDR2 YYDKDF (reference sequence). The trim removed 0 bases at V and 2 bases at J, leaving 3 bases unmatched. The CDR3 loop reads CATSRDLGQGAYEQYF. The CDR3 region has the DNA TGTGCCACCAGCAGAGATCTGGGACAGGGGGCCTACGAGCAGTACTTC.

The chain couples TRBV6-5 to TRBJ1-1; 10 nucleotides agree with TRBD1. With 6 bases clipped from V and 4 bases from J, the junction kept 2 bases outside the gene matches. CDR1 is MNHEY and CDR2 is SVGAGI in the germline V gene. This CDR3 region has 13 residues. The CDR3 DNA reads TGTGCCAGCAGCCGGGACAGGGGCACTGAAGCTTTCTTT. This gives the protein CASSRDRGTEAFF.

The rearrangement uses TRBV6-5 and TRBJ2-5; a weak D match, TRBD1 (6 bases). CDR3 length: 13 amino acids. Trimming stripped 6 bases from V and 2 bases from J, with 10 bases between. Germline lookup yields CDR1 MNHEY and CDR2 SVGAGI. The CDR3 reads CASSPTGQETQYF. Written as DNA, the CDR3 is TGTGCCAGCAGCCCGACAGGACAAGAGACCCAGTACTTC.

This chain joins TRBV6-5 and TRBJ2-7; D is ambiguous. Germline V gene lookup returns CDR1 MNHEY and CDR2 SVGAGI. V gave up 4 bases and J gave up 6 bases, with 7 bases separating them. This CDR3 region has 11 residues. CDR3 sequence: CASSFLGEQYF. The CDR3 DNA is TGTGCCAGCAGTTTTCTAGGCGAGCAGTACTTC.

This chain links TRBV18 with TRBJ2-5; no clear D gene. The germline V gene encodes CDR1 KGHSH and CDR2 LQKENI. V gave up 2 bases and J gave up 2 bases, with 12 bases separating them. The CDR3 loop spans 15 amino acids. In DNA, the CDR3 is TGTGCCAGCTCACCATACGGGTCCAAACAAGAGACCCAGTACTTC. It yields the protein CASSPYGSKQETQYF. The full variable domain, in which reference TRBV18 and TRBJ2-5 provide the parts outside the CDR3, is NAGVMQNPRHLVRRRGQEARLRCSPMKGHSHVYWYRQLPEEGLKFMVYLQKENIIDESGMPKERFSAEFPKEGPSILRIQQVVRGDSAAYFCASSPYGSKQETQYFGPGTRLLVL.

The V and J genes are TRBV19 and TRBJ1-4; TRBD1 might be the D (5 bases). V dropped 3 bases and J dropped 8 bases, with 13 bases sitting between them. This CDR3 is 14 amino acids long. Looked up from germline, CDR1 is LNHDA and CDR2 is SQIVND (reference sequence). The CDR3 coding sequence is TGTGCCAGTAGTATCGGGGGGTCGAAGGAAAAACTGTTTTTT. Its protein is CASSIGGSKEKLFF.

This clone was counted only a few times. The chain combines TRBV7-3 with TRBJ2-3, with D hard to call. CDR3 size: 14 residues. Trimming shortened V by 2 bases and J by 2 bases, and 8 bases separated the two germline ends. The V gene's germline CDR1 is SGHTA and CDR2 FQGTGA. CDR3 loop: CASSLGQNTDTQYF. CDR3 bases: TGTGCCAGCAGCTTAGGCCAGAACACAGATACGCAGTATTTT.